The sequence of this T cell receptor beta chain was determined in a study of shared clonotypes between healthy human individuals. The study's findings and limits: Clonotypes that were shared across a handful of donors made up around 5% of naive CD4 clonotypes. Naive subsets typically showed greater estimated richness than memory subsets.

The method was immunoSEQ multiplex PCR; TCRdb's version includes in-frame clones alone and lacks a portion of them. Of around 1.6 million clones detected, approximately 98% appear once; the ten largest clones hold around 0.45%. Concerning this clone itself: Its matching antigen is unknown.

The donors, all of them Caucasian adults, lived in Nashville, Tennessee. The J segment lost 8 bases and the V segment lost 0 bases, leaving 6 bases of the junction unmatched. Germline V gene data show CDR1 as SGHRS and CDR2 as YFSETQ. The CDR3 runs 15 residues. The sequenced sample was naive CD4+ T cells sorted from blood. Specified subset: CD45RA+ positively selected. This clonotype was obtained from a man aged 25-45 years in good health. The chain employs TRBV5-1 and TRBJ2-4; 9 positions match TRBD2. CDR3 coding DNA: TGCGCCAGCAGCTTGGCGGTAGCGGGAGAGGACATTCAGTACTTC. It yields the protein CASSLAVAGEDIQYF.